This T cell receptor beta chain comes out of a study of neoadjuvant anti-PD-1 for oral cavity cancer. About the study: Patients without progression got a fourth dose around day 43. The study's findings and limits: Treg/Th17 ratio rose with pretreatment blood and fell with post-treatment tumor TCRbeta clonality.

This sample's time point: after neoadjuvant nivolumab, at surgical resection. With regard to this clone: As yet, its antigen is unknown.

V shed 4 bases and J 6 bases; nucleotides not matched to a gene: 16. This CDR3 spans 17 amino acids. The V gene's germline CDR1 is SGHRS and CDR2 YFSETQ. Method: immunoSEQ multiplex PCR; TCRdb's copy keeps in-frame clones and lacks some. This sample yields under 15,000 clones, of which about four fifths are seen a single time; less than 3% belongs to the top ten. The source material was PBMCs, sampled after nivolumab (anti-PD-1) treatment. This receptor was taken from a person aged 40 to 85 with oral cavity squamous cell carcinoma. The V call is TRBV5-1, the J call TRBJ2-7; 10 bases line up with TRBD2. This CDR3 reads CASSRTLLAGVAREQYF. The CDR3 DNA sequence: TGCGCCAGCAGCCGGACTCTTCTAGCGGGAGTGGCCCGCGAGCAGTACTTC.